A selection of T cell receptor beta chains follows, all from one sample in a study of blood T cell repertoires in COVID-19. Assay used: immunoSEQ multiplex PCR; TCRdb lists only in-frame clones, some missing. The data hold some 340,000 clones, with around four fifths observed a single time. The sample comprised PBMCs or T cells enriched from blood (not recorded which). These receptors were collected from a woman in her 50s who had recovered from COVID-19. CDR3s include the opening cysteine and the closing phenylalanine or tryptophan.

j_call	v_call	cdr3_aa
TRBJ1-3	TRBV9	CASSVEGRISGNTIYF
TRBJ1-1	TRBV19	CASSRGQLNTEAFF
TRBJ2-1	TRBV5-3	CARSSHRDRGDNEQFF
TRBJ1-2	TRBV29-1	CSVLSSYGYTF
TRBJ2-1	TRBV19	CASSPAGSSYNEQFF
TRBJ1-5	TRBV4-3	CASSQDLGNQPQHF
TRBJ2-3	TRBV30	CAWSVGVNYRGGTDTQYF
TRBJ1-6	TRBV19	CASSPYGGVNSPLHF
TRBJ1-1	TRBV28	CASSLTRGHTEAFF
TRBJ1-1	TRBV9	CASSAWTDTEAFF